This TCR beta chain was profiled in a study of blood T cells in healthy people across ages. Study outcomes and limitations: Expanded clonotype changes were possibly confounded by unknown donor CMV status. Naive CD4+ cells and diversity were both higher in long-lived donors than in aged donors.

A J-beta primer mix and a sample-barcoded 5' primer were used in a second PCR of roughly 6 to 12 cycles. MiXCR was run by TCRdb on the 5' RACE reads, yielding one entry per CDR3 protein. The profile covers 1.5 million or so distinct CDR3 sequences, with 35% to 45% appearing a single time and approximately 4.1% taken by the ten largest. The V end lost 3 bases, the J end lost 1 base, and 15 bases lay between the germline ends. The CDR3 runs 16 residues. CDR1 is SGHTA and CDR2 is FQGNSA in the germline V gene. This clonotype came up a few times. The target antigen is unknown. The chain combines TRBV7-2 with TRBJ2-5; D perhaps matches TRBD2 (6 bases). The TCR was taken from a woman aged 18 to 35 in good health. Input material: blood. The CDR3 sequence is CASSLRMWEVQETQYF. CDR3 DNA: TGTGCCAGCAGCTTGAGGATGTGGGAGGTCCAAGAGACCCAGTACTTC.